A single sample gave rise to the 22 T cell receptor beta chains below, sequenced in a study of cytomegalovirus exposure and HLA in healthy donors (dated by TCRdb to the late 2010s). Library prep was done by the immunoSEQ multiplex PCR assay. The multiplex PCR relied on a mix of 60 forward primers for TCR Vbeta segments and 13 reverse primers for TCR Jbeta segments. In its TCRdb copy, this immuneACCESS table keeps in-frame sequences only and misses some clones. Where compared with another copy, unresolved V genes explain less than half of these, and the others have no known cause. The sample table includes approximately 150,000 clones. In total, the top ten clones hold 0.8% to 1% of the sample. Source material: PBMCs. Receptor source: a male donor in good health and CMV-seronegative.

This rearrangement joins TRBV6-5 to TRBJ2-2; TRBD2 might be the D (5 bases). The V end lost 10 bases, the J end lost 6 bases, and 12 bases lay between the germline ends. Looked up from germline, CDR1 is MNHEY and CDR2 is SVGAGI. The CDR3 consists of 12 residues. CDR3 residues: CATKEVSGELFF. CDR3 sequence (DNA): TGTGCCACCAAGGAGGTTTCCGGGGAGCTGTTTTTT.

J is TRBJ2-2 and V is TRBV25-1, with D perhaps matching TRBD2 (7 bases). The V and J ends lost 4 bases and 6 bases respectively, with 15 bases between them. The germline V gene encodes CDR1 MGHDK and CDR2 SYGVNS. This CDR3 region has 15 residues. The CDR3 reads CASSATGRGPGELFF. For the CDR3, the DNA is TGTGCCAGCAGTGCTACAGGGAGGGGACCCGGGGAGCTGTTTTTT. Together with reference TRBV25-1 and TRBJ2-2, the CDR3 gives the full variable domain: EADIYQTPRYLVIGTGKKITLECSQTMGHDKMYWYQQDPGMELHLIHYSYGVNSTEKGDLSSESTVSRIRTEHFPLTLESARPSHTSQYLCASSATGRGPGELFFGEGSRLTVL.

The V call is TRBV18, the J call TRBJ2-7; the D is unclear. CDR3 length: 16 amino acids. Germline V lookup: CDR1 KGHSH, CDR2 LQKENI. V lost 1 base, J lost 6 bases, and 19 bases lay in between. CDR3 DNA sequence: TGTGCCAGCTCACCACGTGTTTTACAGAATACCGCCGAGCAGTACTTC. Translating it yields CASSPRVLQNTAEQYF.

The V and J genes are TRBV2 and TRBJ2-7; 13 positions agree with TRBD2. The germline V gene encodes CDR1 SNHLY and CDR2 FYNNEI. V shed 5 bases, J shed 6 bases, and the junction held 4 bases outside the gene matches. The CDR3 loop spans 14 amino acids. The CDR3 sequence: CASSSGLAGSEQYF. DNA for the CDR3: TGTGCCAGCAGTTCGGGACTAGCGGGGAGCGAGCAGTACTTC. Full variable domain (missing parts from reference TRBV2 and TRBJ2-7): EPEVTQTPSHQVTQMGQEVILRCVPISNHLYFYWYRQILGQKVEFLVSFYNNEISEKSEIFDDQFSVERPDGSNFTLKIRSTKLEDSAMYFCASSSGLAGSEQYFGPGTRLTVT.

The chain uses TRBV18 and TRBJ1-6; D gene uncertain. With 4 bases removed from V and 3 bases from J, the gap between germline ends came to 13 bases. This CDR3 spans 16 amino acids. Germline CDR1 KGHSH, CDR2 LQKENI. The CDR3 region has the DNA TGTGCCAGCTCACGGGATCCCGGGAACTATAATTCACCCCTCCACTTT. Its protein is CASSRDPGNYNSPLHF.

With respect to this clone: Other nucleotide sequences from this sample produce the same CDR3. The chain carries TRBV5-1 and TRBJ1-1, with a weak D call TRBD1 (6 bases). The V and J ends lost 5 bases and 1 base respectively, with 9 bases between them. Germline V CDR1 and CDR2: SGHRS, YFSETQ. This CDR3 is 13 amino acids long. The CDR3 spells CASSSGQNTEAFF. The CDR3 nucleotides are TGCGCCAGCAGTTCGGGACAGAACACTGAAGCTTTCTTT.

The V gene is TRBV4-3, the J gene TRBJ2-3; 9 bases agree with TRBD1. The V gene end was trimmed by 1 base and the J gene end by 2 bases; junction bases not matched to a gene: 7. The CDR3 covers 17 residues. From germline, CDR1 is LGHNA and CDR2 YSLEER. Here the CDR3 reads CASSQALRDRVTDTQYF. CDR3 nucleotides: TGCGCCAGCAGCCAAGCCCTTAGGGACAGGGTCACAGATACGCAGTATTTT.

CDR3 nucleotide sequence: TGTGCCAGCTCACTTCTAGCGGGACCCATGGATGAGCAGTTCTTC. It is translated as CASSLLAGPMDEQFF. The chain uses TRBV18 and TRBJ2-1, with TRBD2 identical over 9 bases. The CDR3 consists of 15 residues. Per germline, CDR1 KGHSH and CDR2 LQKENI. The J segment lost 8 bases and the V segment lost 4 bases, leaving 9 bases of the junction unmatched.

The J gene is TRBJ2-7, the V gene TRBV4-2; TRBD1 might be the D (6 bases). Germline loops: CDR1 LGHNA, CDR2 YNFKEQ. V was trimmed by 0 bases and J by 3 bases, leaving 6 bases between them. The CDR3 runs to 13 residues. CDR3 in DNA: TGTGCCAGCAGCCAAGAACAGGGCTACGAGCAGTACTTC. Translating gives CASSQEQGYEQYF.

This sequence joins TRBV2 and TRBJ1-2; the match to TRBD1 covers 9 bases. This CDR3 spans 14 amino acids. The V segment lost 6 bases and the J segment 4 bases; nucleotides outside the gene matches: 6. Per the germline V gene, CDR1 is SNHLY and CDR2 is FYNNEI. The CDR3: CASRGTGTFYGYTF. The CDR3 DNA sequence: TGTGCCAGCAGAGGGACAGGGACCTTCTATGGCTACACCTTC.

V gene TRBV18 combines with J gene TRBJ2-1, with 8 positions matching TRBD1. The CDR3 has 13 amino acids. Germline lookup yields CDR1 KGHSH and CDR2 LQKENI. V lost 5 bases, J lost 5 bases, and 2 bases stayed unmatched. CDR3 amino acids: CASSTGQDNEQFF. The DNA for the CDR3 is TGTGCCAGCTCAACGGGACAGGACAATGAGCAGTTCTTC.

V usage is TRBV30 and J usage is TRBJ1-2; 8 bases fit TRBD1. Germline CDR1 is GTSNPN and CDR2 is SVGIG (reference sequence). Losses at the gene ends were 1 base for V and 2 bases for J; bases not matched to a gene: 3. CDR3 size: 14 residues. The CDR3 bases are TGTGCCTGGAGTGAAGACAGGGGAAACTATGGCTACACCTTC. Its protein product is CAWSEDRGNYGYTF.

The chain uses TRBV6-5 and TRBJ1-2; 7 bases align to TRBD1. The CDR3 contains 12 residues. Germline V gene lookup returns CDR1 MNHEY and CDR2 SVGAGI. The trim removed 6 bases at V and 5 bases at J, leaving 3 bases unmatched. The CDR3, as DNA: TGTGCCAGCAGCTACAGGGGATATGGCTACACCTTC. This codes for CASSYRGYGYTF.

V is TRBV7-2 and J is TRBJ2-5; no reliable D call. Germline-derived CDR1 and CDR2 are SGHTA and FQGNSA. Trimming removed 5 bases at V and 1 base at J, with 14 bases between. The length of the CDR3 is 15 residues. CDR3 sequence (DNA): TGTGCCAGCAGCGCCCCGGGTCCTTCCCAAGAGACCCAGTACTTC. Amino acids: CASSAPGPSQETQYF.

The J gene is TRBJ2-7, the V gene TRBV29-1; no reliable D call. V shed 6 bases and J shed 0 bases, with 6 bases lying between them. The CDR3 is 11 residues long. CDR1 SQVTM and CDR2 ANQGSEA come from the germline V gene. Written as DNA, the CDR3 is TGCAGCGTGAAGAGCTCCTACGAGCAGTACTTC. Translating gives CSVKSSYEQYF.

The chain recombines TRBV30 with TRBJ1-2; D ambiguous. The CDR3 runs to 10 residues. Germline V gene lookup returns CDR1 GTSNPN and CDR2 SVGIG (reference sequence). The V and J ends lost 5 bases and 8 bases respectively, with 9 bases between them. In DNA, the CDR3 is TGTGCCTGGGGCGACGGGGGCTACACCTTC. The encoded protein is CAWGDGGYTF.

This sequence joins TRBV15 and TRBJ1-5, with D unresolved. Trimming shortened V by 1 base and J by 0 bases, and 16 bases separated the two germline ends. The length of the CDR3 is 18 residues. Germline CDR1 is LNHNV and CDR2 is YYDKDF (reference sequence). The CDR3 here is CATSRGGGEFYSNQPQHF. The CDR3 DNA sequence: TGTGCCACCAGCAGAGGAGGTGGGGAGTTCTATAGCAATCAGCCCCAGCATTTT.

V is TRBV7-2 and J is TRBJ2-2; the D gene is possibly TRBD1 (5 bases). The CDR3 loop spans 14 amino acids. With 6 bases removed from V and 5 bases from J, the gap between germline ends came to 13 bases. In germline, CDR1 is SGHTA, CDR2 FQGNSA. The CDR3 DNA reads TGTGCCAGCAGACTCAGGGTCGTTACCGGGGAGCTGTTTTTT. Translating gives CASRLRVVTGELFF.

CDR3 in DNA: TGCGCCAGCACTCATGGACAGGGAAGCTCCTACGAGCAGTACTTC. Its translation: CASTHGQGSSYEQYF. The chain has TRBV5-1 and TRBJ2-7, with 8 bases identical to TRBD1. This CDR3 has 15 amino acids. Germline lookup yields CDR1 SGHRS and CDR2 YFSETQ. Losses at the gene ends were 6 bases for V and 0 bases for J; bases not matched to a gene: 8.

The chain carries TRBV7-9 and TRBJ1-4, with D unclear. The CDR3 is 13 amino acids. The germline CDR1 and CDR2 sequences are SEHNR and FQNEAQ (reference sequence). Trimming shortened V by 5 bases and J by 8 bases, and 12 bases separated the two germline ends. For the CDR3, the DNA is TGTGCCAGCAGCCATGAGGAGTACGAAAAACTGTTTTTT. This sequence encodes CASSHEEYEKLFF.

This chain connects TRBV4-3 to TRBJ1-1; D gene ambiguous. Trimming shortened V by 4 bases and J by 0 bases, and 6 bases separated the two germline ends. The CDR3 is 13 residues long. Germline-derived CDR1 and CDR2 are LGHNA and YSLEER. CDR3 nucleotide sequence: TGCGCCAGCAGCCCAACTATGAACACTGAAGCTTTCTTT. It specifies CASSPTMNTEAFF.

The chain carries TRBV11-2 and TRBJ2-7; the match to TRBD2 covers 8 bases. There are 19 residues in the CDR3. The junction had 21 bases not matched to a gene; V was cut back by 7 bases and J by 1 base. The germline CDR1 and CDR2 sequences are SGHAT and FQNNGV. The CDR3 DNA is TGTGCCAGCACCCCCCAGACTAGCGAGGAAAGGGATCGGTCCTACGAGCAGTACTTC. Amino acid sequence: CASTPQTSEERDRSYEQYF.